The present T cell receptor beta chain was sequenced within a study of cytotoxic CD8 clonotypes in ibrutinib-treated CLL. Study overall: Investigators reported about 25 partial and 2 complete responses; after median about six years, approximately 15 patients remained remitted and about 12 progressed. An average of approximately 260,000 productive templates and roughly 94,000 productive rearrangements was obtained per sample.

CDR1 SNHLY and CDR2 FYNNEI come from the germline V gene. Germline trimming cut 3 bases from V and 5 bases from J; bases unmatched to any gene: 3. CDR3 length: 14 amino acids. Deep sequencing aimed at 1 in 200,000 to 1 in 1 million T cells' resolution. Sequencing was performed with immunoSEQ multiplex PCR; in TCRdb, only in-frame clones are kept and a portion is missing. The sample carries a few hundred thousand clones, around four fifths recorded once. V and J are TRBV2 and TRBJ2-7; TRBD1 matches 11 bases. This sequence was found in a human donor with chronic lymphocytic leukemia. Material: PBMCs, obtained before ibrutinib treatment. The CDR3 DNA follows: TGTGCCAGCAGTGACAGGACAGGGGGCGACGAGCAGTACTTC. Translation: CASSDRTGGDEQYF.